The rows below give T cell receptor beta chains drawn from one sample of a study of human T cells and chemical hapten exposure. TCRdb itself ran the RACE reads through MiXCR, one entry per CDR3 protein. This table holds roughly 380,000 distinct CDR3 sequences, about 6% found once. The source was whole blood, collected in connection with sensitization to the hapten diphenylcyclopropenone (DPC). The receptors shown here come from a woman between 18 and 29 years old with alopecia areata. Some clones in this sample may be carry-over from other donors' samples. The CDR3 runs from the conserved cysteine through the conserved F or W. A D gene is named only where the DNA matches it firmly. Only some rows state a clone size, as once, few, many or a class for expanded clones.

12	NA	TRBV29-1	NA	TRBJ1-2	TGCAGCGTGAGCGAAGATAACTATGGCTACACCTTC	CSVSEDNYGYTF
13	many	TRBV29-1	NA	TRBJ1-2	TGCAGCGCTTACCACCCCGGGCTCTATGGCTACACCTTC	CSAYHPGLYGYTF
13	NA	TRBV3-1	NA	TRBJ1-4	TGTGCCAGCAGCCAAGGGGGGATAGAAAAACTGTTTTTT	CASSQGGIEKLFF
13	few	TRBV2	NA	TRBJ2-5	TGTGCCAGCAGCTTAGCGGAACAAGAGACCCAGTACTTC	CASSLAEQETQYF
16	few	TRBV6-6	TRBD1	TRBJ1-5	TGTGCCAGCAGTTACTCACCGGGACAGGGAAATCAGCCCCAGCATTTT	CASSYSPGQGNQPQHF
13	few	TRBV18	TRBD1	TRBJ2-2	TGTGCCAGCTCACCCGGACAGGCCGGGGAGCTGTTTTTT	CASSPGQAGELFF
12	many	TRBV29-1	NA	TRBJ1-4	TGCAGCGTTGTTTCAGGGGATGAAAAACTGTTTTTT	CSVVSGDEKLFF
12	many	TRBV27	TRBD2	TRBJ2-1	TGTGCCAGCAGTTCGACGACTAGCGGGGTTTCCTTC	CASSSTTSGVSF
16	few	TRBV15	TRBD1	TRBJ1-2	TGTGCCATCCACAGCGACAGGGGATCGATTAACTATGGCTACACCTTC	CAIHSDRGSINYGYTF
16	NA	TRBV4-3	TRBD1	TRBJ2-3	TGCGCCAGCAGCCATTCTCGGACAGGGGGCAGGAATACGCAGTATTTT	CASSHSRTGGRNTQYF
11	few	TRBV20-1	NA	TRBJ1-2	TGCAGTGCTCACTCGGGGTCCTTGGGGACCTTC	CSAHSGSLGTF
14	NA	TRBV12-3/TRBV12-4	NA	TRBJ1-3	TGTGCCAGCAGTTTTGTCACCTCTGGAAACACCATATATTTT	CASSFVTSGNTIYF
12	few	TRBV7-2	TRBD1	TRBJ2-7	TGTGCCAGCAGCCCAGGGGGTAGCGAGCAGTACTTC	CASSPGGSEQYF
11	many	TRBV7-2	NA	TRBJ1-1	TGTGCCAGCAGCGTTTCACGGAGTGCTTTCTTT	CASSVSRSAFF
16	NA	TRBV20-1	TRBD2	TRBJ2-4	TGCAGTGCTAGAGATCTGCAGCGGGGGGTGAGAAACATTCAGTACTTC	CSARDLQRGVRNIQYF
13	many	TRBV28	NA	TRBJ1-4	TGTGCCAGCGTGAGGGCAGGGTGGCCAAAACTGTTTTTT	CASVRAGWPKLFF
18	NA	TRBV25-1	TRBD1	TRBJ2-1	TGTGCCAGCAGTGGACCTCGATCCCCAAGGACAGGGTACAATGAGCAGTTCTTC	CASSGPRSPRTGYNEQFF
14	many	TRBV7-2	NA	TRBJ2-2	TGTGCCAGCAGCTTAGACAGAGACACCGGGGAGCTGTTTTTT	CASSLDRDTGELFF
14	many	TRBV4-2	NA	TRBJ2-3	TGTGCCAGCAGCCAAGGTTCTGAGCTAGGTACGCAGTATTTT	CASSQGSELGTQYF
14	few	TRBV3-1	NA	TRBJ1-4	TGTGCCAGCAGCTTTACAGGGCCTAATGAAAAACTGTTTTTT	CASSFTGPNEKLFF
15	NA	TRBV27	NA	TRBJ1-1	TGTGCCAGCAGTTTCGGCTTACGCGGAGCCACTGAAGCTTTCTTT	CASSFGLRGATEAFF
14	NA	TRBV2	NA	TRBJ1-2	TGTGCCAGCAGTGACGGACAGATTAACTATGGCTACACCTTC	CASSDGQINYGYTF
14	few	TRBV2	NA	TRBJ2-5	TGTGCCAGCAGTGCCGGGGGGCACCAAGAGACCCAGTACTTC	CASSAGGHQETQYF
16	few	TRBV6-6	TRBD1	TRBJ2-3	TGTGCCAGCCAGGGACAGCAGTCCCTAGGAGGAGATACGCAGTATTTT	CASQGQQSLGGDTQYF
13	many	TRBV12-3/TRBV12-4	TRBD1	TRBJ1-2	TGTGCCAGCAGGTGGACAGGGGGCTATGGCTACACCTTC	CASRWTGGYGYTF
17	NA	TRBV7-2	TRBD2	TRBJ2-3	TGTGCCAGCAGCTCGGGACTAGCGGGGGGCCGCACAGATACGCAGTATTTT	CASSSGLAGGRTDTQYF
12	many	TRBV5-1	NA	TRBJ2-7	TGCGCCAGCTCCCGGGACATTGACGAGCAGTACTTC	CASSRDIDEQYF
14	few	TRBV13	NA	TRBJ2-2	TGTGCCAGCAGCGTGACTAGAAATACCGGGGAGCTGTTTTTT	CASSVTRNTGELFF
15	many	TRBV7-2	TRBD1	TRBJ1-6	TGTGCCAGCAGCTCCGGACAGGGAGGTAATTCACCCCTCCACTTT	CASSSGQGGNSPLHF
15	few	TRBV10-3	TRBD1	TRBJ1-2	TGTGCCACGACAGGGGAACCAACAGACAACTATGGCTACACCTTC	CATTGEPTDNYGYTF
16	few	TRBV4-1	NA	TRBJ1-5	TGCGCCAGCAGCCAGGCAATGGGGGGGGGCAATCAGCCCCAGCATTTT	CASSQAMGGGNQPQHF
14	few	TRBV12-3/TRBV12-4	TRBD2	TRBJ2-2	TGTGCCAGCTCGACTAGCGGGGGTCTTCGGGAGCTGTTTTTT	CASSTSGGLRELFF
15	few	TRBV6-5	TRBD1	TRBJ1-4	TGTGCCAGCAGCTTACTAGGGACAGGGGAAGAAAAACTGTTTTTT	CASSLLGTGEEKLFF
15	NA	TRBV12-3/TRBV12-4	TRBD2	TRBJ2-5	TGTGCCAGCAGCCCGGGACTAGGTATAGAAGAGACCCAGTACTTC	CASSPGLGIEETQYF
14	many	TRBV20-1	TRBD1	TRBJ1-6	TGCAGTGCTAGGTCAGGGACAGGGAATTCACCCCTCCACTTT	CSARSGTGNSPLHF
16	few	TRBV7-2	NA	TRBJ1-6	TGTGCCAGCATCGGACTGGGGGGGACCTATAATTCACCCCTCCACTTT	CASIGLGGTYNSPLHF
14	NA	TRBV12-3/TRBV12-4	NA	TRBJ2-3	TGTGCCAGCAGTTTCATCGGGGGTGTAGATACGCAGTATTTT	CASSFIGGVDTQYF
12	many	TRBV12-3/TRBV12-4	NA	TRBJ1-1	TGTGCCAGCAGTTTACTCGGCCAGGGAGCTTTCTTT	CASSLLGQGAFF
12	few	TRBV7-9	TRBD1	TRBJ1-4	TGTGCCAGCAGCAAACAGGGGGAAAAACTGTTTTTT	CASSKQGEKLFF
13	NA	TRBV6-1	NA	TRBJ1-6	TGTGCCAGCACGACAGAGGCGGGTTCACCCCTCCACTTT	CASTTEAGSPLHF
16	many	TRBV20-1	NA	TRBJ1-6	TGCAGTGCACCGGACATTAGGAATGGTCATAATTCACCCCTCCACTTT	CSAPDIRNGHNSPLHF
15	many	TRBV7-6	TRBD1	TRBJ1-2	TGTGCCAGCAGCTTAGTGTACAGGGGGCGTGGTGGCTACACCTTC	CASSLVYRGRGGYTF
18	NA	TRBV21-1	NA	TRBJ2-2	TGTGCCAGCAGCAAAAGCGCCCAGCGGACAAGGTTGGCCGGGGAGCTGTTTTTT	CASSKSAQRTRLAGELFF
14	few	TRBV18	NA	TRBJ2-7	TGTGCCAGCTCACCAAGCCGCCGGGACCACGAGCAGTACTTC	CASSPSRRDHEQYF
18	few	TRBV7-8	TRBD2	TRBJ2-4	TGTGCCAGCAGCTTTCTCCTAGCGGGGAGGATAGCCAAAAACATTCAGTACTTC	CASSFLLAGRIAKNIQYF
14	many	TRBV4-3	TRBD1	TRBJ1-6	TGCGCCAGCAGCCAAGGGACAGGCCATTCACCCCTCCACTTT	CASSQGTGHSPLHF
13	NA	TRBV25-1	TRBD1	TRBJ1-4	TGTGCCAGCGGCCAGGGGGCTAATGAAAAACTGTTTTTT	CASGQGANEKLFF
15	many	TRBV12-3/TRBV12-4	NA	TRBJ1-5	TGTGCCAGCAGTTTCCTGTCGAAAAGCAATCAGCCCCAGCATTTT	CASSFLSKSNQPQHF
13	few	TRBV18	NA	TRBJ2-1	TGTGCCAGCTCACCCGGGGGCTTGGTTGAGCAGTTCTTC	CASSPGGLVEQFF
14	many	TRBV28	TRBD1	TRBJ1-1	TGTGCCAGCAGACATCCCACAGGGGTTCAAGCAGCTTTCTTT	CASRHPTGVQAAFF
14	many	TRBV6-5	TRBD1	TRBJ2-2	TGTGCCAGCAGTAGCCAGGGGGCCACCGGGGAGCTGTTTTTT	CASSSQGATGELFF
11	many	TRBV29-1	NA	TRBJ1-1	TGCAGCGTTGCTTTGTATAGTGAAGCTTTCTTT	CSVALYSEAFF
14	few	TRBV10-3	TRBD1	TRBJ2-4	TGTGCCATCAGCCCGGACAGGGGCAAAAACATTCAGTACTTC	CAISPDRGKNIQYF
17	many	TRBV4-2	TRBD1	TRBJ1-5	TGTGCCAGCAGCCAAGACCCAGGGGGCAGTGCCAATCAGCCCCAGCATTTT	CASSQDPGGSANQPQHF
17	NA	TRBV6-5	TRBD2	TRBJ2-4	TGTGCCAGCAGGCCTAGCGGCGGGGGGATAGCCAAAAACATTCAGTACTTC	CASRPSGGGIAKNIQYF
14	few	TRBV4-1	NA	TRBJ1-2	TGCGCCAGCAGCCAGATCGGGAGTGGCTATGGCTACACCTTC	CASSQIGSGYGYTF